The clone carrying this T cell receptor beta chain occurred a few times. Its antigen is unidentified. These data belong to a study of tumor-infiltrating lymphocytes in primary liver carcinoma. Starting material for RNA and DNA co-extraction consisted of about 17-30 mg of unsorted bulk tissue. The input was 450 to 500 ng total RNA; TCR beta cDNA was made from it with a constant-region primer. Generation of the TCR beta libraries relied on three nested multiplex PCR rounds using slightly modified ARM-PCR. In the first two PCR rounds, TRBV1-TRBV30 forward primers were paired with a C-beta reverse primer, and each round lasted about 9 cycles. MiXCR, run by TCRdb on the multiplex PCR reads, gives a single entry per CDR3 protein. Of fewer than 150,000 distinct CDR3 sequences in the sample, 60% to 70% were seen once. The CDR3 consists of 16 residues. Trimming left V 3 bases short and J 3 bases short, with 15 bases between. Germline V gene lookup returns CDR1 GTSNPN and CDR2 SVGIG (reference sequence).

Whole-study results and caveats: The study found a significantly higher top-250-clone fraction in tumors than in blood (p = 0.039). Overlap between tumor regions exceeded overlap of tumor with adjacent tissue or blood.

The sample taken for sequencing was liver tumor tissue from sampling region 1. This sample's subset: tumor region T1, superior pole. The chain links TRBV30 to TRBJ2-6, with D unclear. The receptor was derived from a woman aged 55-70 years with primary liver carcinoma and hepatitis B virus infection. CDR3 coding DNA: TGTGCCTGGAGATACGAAGGCCCTGGTGGGGCCAACGTCCTGACTTTC. As protein: CAWRYEGPGGANVLTF. Together with reference TRBV30 and TRBJ2-6, the CDR3 gives the full variable domain: SQTIHQWPATLVQPVGSPLSLECTVEGTSNPNLYWYRQAAGRGLQLLFYSVGIGQISSEVPQNLSASRPQDRQFILSSKKLLLSDSGFYLCAWRYEGPGGANVLTFGAGSRLTVL.